This paragraph reports one T cell receptor (beta chain). The protocol was immunoSEQ multiplex PCR, while the TCRdb copy is restricted to in-frame clones and leaves out a portion. The sample lists about 300,000 clones; around 86% were seen once. These data belong to a study of blood T cell repertoires in COVID-19. This CDR3 comprises 14 residues. Germline values: CDR1 LGHDT, CDR2 YNNKEL (reference sequence). V lost 4 bases to trimming and J lost 5 bases; unmatched junction nucleotides: 7. This receptor was identified in a man aged 30 to 45 who had recovered from COVID-19. The sample taken for sequencing was PBMCs or T cells enriched from blood (not recorded which). The rearrangement uses TRBV3-1 (or the pseudogene TRBV3-2) and TRBJ2-7; 8 nucleotides align to TRBD2. The CDR3 region is CASSPDGRENEQYF. CDR3 coding DNA: TGTGCCAGCAGCCCGGACGGGAGGGAGAACGAGCAGTACTTC.